What follows describes a single TCR beta chain. Its specificity is unknown. One end of the junction is discordant with germline, which a read error may explain. CDR1 and CDR2 (germline): SGHRS, YFSETQ. CDR3 length: 15 amino acids. This entry comes from a study of OX40 agonist ivuxolimab in advanced cancers. Across the whole study: Patients receiving dose escalation had hepatocellular carcinoma, melanoma, renal cell or head and neck cancer. The study, taken as a whole, reports: Antigen specificity remained undetermined for the expanded peripheral T cells.

Data came from immunoSEQ multiplex PCR; TCRdb stores just in-frame clones and leaves some out. The data contain over 15,000 clones, approximately 80% of them singletons. This receptor was obtained from an adult with an advanced solid tumor such as melanoma, head and neck, liver or kidney cancer. The chain combines TRBV5-1 with TRBJ2-5; D may be TRBD2 (6 bases). The sample consisted of CD4+ or CD8+ T cells sorted from blood, taken in a trial of the OX40 agonist ivuxolimab. In DNA form, the CDR3 reads TGTGCCAGCAGCTTGCCTCGGGAGAAGAAAGAGACCCAGTACTTC. It translates to CASSLPREKKETQYF.